The TCR beta chain under discussion was sequenced for a study of Graves' ophthalmopathy and Graves' hyperthyroidism. Researchers took RNA transcripts and amplified TCR beta CDR3 regions from them. HTBI-primed RT-PCR formed the first round, and a multiplex PCR formed the second. One entry per CDR3 protein, called by TCRdb with MiXCR from the multiplex PCR reads. The data contain approximately 480,000 distinct CDR3 sequences, around 14% of them singletons. V dropped 4 bases and J dropped 2; count of bases not matched to a gene: 4. This CDR3 region has 15 residues. Germline V gene data show CDR1 as MDHEN and CDR2 as SYDVKM. This clonotype was seen ten or more times.

The source of this sequence is a woman aged 25 to 39 with Graves' ophthalmopathy. Sequenced sample: blood. The rearrangement uses TRBV28 and TRBJ2-7; 11 positions match TRBD1. CDR3 bases: TGTGCCAGCAGTTCCCCGGACAGGGGGCCCTACGAGCAGTACTTC. It is translated as CASSSPDRGPYEQYF.